The clone carrying this T cell receptor beta chain occurred a few times. Profiling relied on immunoSEQ multiplex PCR, and the TCRdb table lists in-frame clones only, not all of them. The sample carries about 100,000 clones, 90% to 97% recorded once. This sample is part of a study of technical replicates of blood from a few donors. This sequence originates from a human donor in good health. The sequenced material came from T cells isolated from PBMCs.

CDR3 DNA sequence: TGCGCCAGCAGCCACCTACAGCTCATGAACACTGAAGCTTTCTTT. As protein: CASSHLQLMNTEAFF. The chain combines TRBV4-1 with TRBJ1-1; no firm D call. The CDR3 is made up of 15 amino acids. Trimming took off 3 bases at V and 0 bases at J, with 11 bases between the two ends. Per germline, CDR1 MGHRA and CDR2 YSYEKL.